This entry describes one T cell receptor beta chain. The CDR3 sequence is 18 residues long. Germline V gives CDR1 MNHNS, CDR2 SASEGT. Trimming took 2 bases from V and 1 from J; bases not matched to a gene: 11. The data were taken from a study of control samples from healthy donors and cancer patients. Only in-frame clones appear in the TCRdb table, and some are missing; sequencing was by immunoSEQ multiplex PCR. The sample shows about 92,000 clones, roughly four fifths of them seen only once. The clonotype originates from a woman in her sixties in good health. Specimen: blood. The rearrangement uses TRBV6-1 and TRBJ2-1; TRBD2 agrees at 7 bases. CDR3 sequence (DNA): TGTGCCAGCAGTGAAAGGGGAACTGCGGGAGTGTCCTACAATGAGCAGTTCTTC. Encoded protein: CASSERGTAGVSYNEQFF.